This T cell receptor beta chain was recorded in a study of T cell responses to AZD1222 COVID-19 vaccine. Assay used: immunoSEQ multiplex PCR; TCRdb lists only in-frame clones, some missing. The repertoire holds some 180,000 clones, roughly 91% seen once, with approximately 1.9% in the top ten. General study findings and limits: Most donors were white British and more were female, and clonal diversity was possibly underestimated. Reportedly, nearly half of unique spike TCRs recognized epitopes outside B.1.351/B.1.1.7 mutations. All repertoire sampling was performed exclusively after the peak T cell response. CD4 TCRs associated with vaccination spanned spike, dominating at 160-218 and 743-854.

Worth noting for this clone: Its cognate antigen is unknown.

With 4 bases removed from V and 2 bases from J, the gap between germline ends came to 11 bases. Germline V lookup: CDR1 LGHDT, CDR2 YNNKEL (reference sequence). This CDR3 comprises 15 residues. The receptor's source is an adult who received the AZD1222 COVID-19 vaccine. The material sequenced was peripheral blood, taken 28 days after the second AZD1222 dose. This chain connects TRBV3-1 (or the pseudogene TRBV3-2) to TRBJ2-2; TRBD2 might be the D (6 bases). CDR3 residues: CASSPTAGNTGELFF. CDR3 DNA: TGTGCCAGCAGCCCCACAGCGGGTAACACCGGGGAGCTGTTTTTT.